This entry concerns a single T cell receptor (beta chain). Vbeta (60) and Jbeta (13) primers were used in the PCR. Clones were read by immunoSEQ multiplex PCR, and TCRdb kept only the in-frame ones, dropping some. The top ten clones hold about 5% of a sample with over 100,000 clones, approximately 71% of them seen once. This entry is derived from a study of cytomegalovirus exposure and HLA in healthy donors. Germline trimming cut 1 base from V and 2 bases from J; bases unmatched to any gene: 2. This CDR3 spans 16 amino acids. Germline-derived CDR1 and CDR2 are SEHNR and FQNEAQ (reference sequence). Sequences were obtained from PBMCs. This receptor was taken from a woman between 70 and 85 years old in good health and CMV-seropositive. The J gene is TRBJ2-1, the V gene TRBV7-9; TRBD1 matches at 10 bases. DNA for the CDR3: TGTGCCAGCAGCTTAGTTGGGACAGGGGCCTACAATGAGCAGTTCTTC. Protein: CASSLVGTGAYNEQFF.